This T cell receptor beta chain stems from a study of blood T cell repertoires in COVID-19. Libraries were prepared by immunoSEQ multiplex PCR; TCRdb keeps only in-frame clonotypes and omits some of them. The sample records 60,000 or so clones, over 60% being singletons. CDR1 is SNHLY and CDR2 is FYNNEI in the germline V gene. Trimming took 4 bases from V and 4 from J; bases not matched to a gene: 7. The CDR3 contains 15 residues. The rearrangement joins TRBV2 to TRBJ2-5; 9 positions agree with TRBD2. This receptor was obtained from a man aged 25 to 40 with COVID-19, enrolled during active disease. The sequenced material came from peripheral blood. CDR3 DNA sequence: TGTGCCAGCAGTGTGGCAATAGCGGGGGTAGAGACCCAGTACTTC. This codes for CASSVAIAGVETQYF.